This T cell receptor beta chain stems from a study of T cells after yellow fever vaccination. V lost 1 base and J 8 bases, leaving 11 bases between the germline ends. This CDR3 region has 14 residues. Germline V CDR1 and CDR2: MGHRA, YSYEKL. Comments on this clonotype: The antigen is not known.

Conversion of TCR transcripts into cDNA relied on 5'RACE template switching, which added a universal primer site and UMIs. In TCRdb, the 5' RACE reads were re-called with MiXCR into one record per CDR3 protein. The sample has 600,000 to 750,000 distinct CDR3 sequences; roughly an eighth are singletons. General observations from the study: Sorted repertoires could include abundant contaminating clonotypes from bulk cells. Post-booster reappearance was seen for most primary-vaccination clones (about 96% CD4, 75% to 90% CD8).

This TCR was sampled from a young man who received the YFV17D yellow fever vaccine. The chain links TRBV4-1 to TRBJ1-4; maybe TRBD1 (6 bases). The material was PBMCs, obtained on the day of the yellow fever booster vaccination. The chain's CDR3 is CASSQGGAQEKLFF. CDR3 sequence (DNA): TGCGCCAGCAGCCAAGGGGGGGCGCAGGAAAAACTGTTTTTT.